These 27 T cell receptor beta chains were sequenced from one sample in a study of OX40 agonist ivuxolimab in advanced cancers. TCRdb's copy holds only in-frame clones and misses some; the assay was immunoSEQ multiplex PCR. The sample includes under 75,000 clones, 81% of them seen just once. Sample: CD4+ or CD8+ T cells sorted from blood, taken in a trial of the OX40 agonist ivuxolimab. All receptors come from an adult with an advanced solid tumor such as melanoma, head and neck, liver or kidney cancer.

The gene calls are TRBV7-2 and TRBJ2-3, with 14 bases aligning to TRBD2. The V and J ends lost 5 bases and 5 bases, in that order; junction bases with no gene match: 6. This CDR3 has 16 amino acids. From germline, CDR1 is SGHTA and CDR2 FQGNSA. CDR3 DNA sequence: TGTGCCAGCAGCCTGACTAGCGGGGGGGACCTAGATACGCAGTATTTT. This codes for CASSLTSGGDLDTQYF.

V gene TRBV5-1 combines with J gene TRBJ1-2, with 9 bases aligning to TRBD1. Germline CDR1 reads SGHRS; CDR2 reads YFSETQ. The V gene end was trimmed by 4 bases and the J gene end by 6 bases; junction bases not matched to a gene: 16. The CDR3 length is 17 residues. The CDR3 loop is CASSPGQGRGLFNGYTF. Here the CDR3 DNA reads TGCGCCAGCAGCCCCGGACAGGGGAGGGGTTTGTTCAATGGCTACACCTTC.

This clone showed up just a few times. The chain employs TRBV12-5 and TRBJ2-7, with 8 bases fitting TRBD1. From germline, CDR1 is LGHNT and CDR2 FRNRAP. The CDR3 consists of 14 residues. V lost 4 bases to trimming and J lost 5 bases; unmatched junction nucleotides: 7. For the CDR3, the DNA is TGTGCTAGTGGTTCATGGACAGGGAATAACGAGCAGTACTTC. As protein: CASGSWTGNNEQYF.

The chain carries TRBV19 and TRBJ2-1; D is perhaps TRBD2 (6 bases). The V end was cut by 6 bases, the J end by 15 bases, with 27 bases between. This CDR3 has 15 residues. Germline CDR1 is LNHDA and CDR2 is SQIVND (reference sequence). The CDR3 protein is CASRSGLEGPTPLFF. CDR3 coding DNA: TGTGCCAGTAGAAGCGGGTTAGAGGGACCTACGCCCCTGTTCTTC.

This chain connects TRBV13 to TRBJ1-5, with D unresolved. V gave up 2 bases and J gave up 2 bases, with 7 bases separating them. Germline V gene lookup returns CDR1 PRHDT and CDR2 FYEKMQ (reference sequence). The CDR3 runs 14 residues. The CDR3 DNA follows: TGTGCCAGCAGCTTAAAAACCGGCAATCAGCCCCAGCATTTT. Amino acids: CASSLKTGNQPQHF.

The CDR3 sequence: CASSTTSGVADTQYF. CDR3 bases: TGTGCCAGTAGTACGACTAGCGGGGTGGCAGATACGCAGTATTTT. This chain links TRBV19 with TRBJ2-3; TRBD2 matches 11 bases. The trim removed 4 bases at V and 4 bases at J, leaving 4 bases unmatched. The CDR3 runs 15 residues. CDR1 and CDR2 (germline): LNHDA, SQIVND (reference sequence).

J is TRBJ2-4 and V is TRBV5-1, with 14 bases aligning to TRBD2. The CDR3 runs to 15 residues. The germline V gene has CDR1 SGHRS and CDR2 YFSETQ. Germline trimming cut 4 bases from V and 11 bases from J; bases unmatched to any gene: 8. CDR3 residues: CASSPGTSGGLLQYF. The CDR3 nucleotides read TGCGCCAGCAGCCCGGGGACTAGCGGGGGCCTCCTTCAGTACTTC.

V and J are TRBV12-5 and TRBJ1-1; D is unresolved. This CDR3 spans 18 amino acids. The germline V and J ends were trimmed by 3 bases and 0 bases, with 20 bases remaining between them. Germline assignment: CDR1 LGHNT and CDR2 FRNRAP. The CDR3 loop is CASGFADELRRMNTEAFF. CDR3 DNA: TGTGCTAGTGGTTTCGCCGACGAACTCCGCAGGATGAACACTGAAGCTTTCTTT.

The chain is built from TRBV7-9 and TRBJ2-2, with TRBD1 matching 7 bases. Germline loops: CDR1 SEHNR, CDR2 FQNEAQ (reference sequence). The V gene end was trimmed by 4 bases and the J gene end by 5 bases; junction bases not matched to a gene: 1. The CDR3 covers 13 residues. The CDR3 sequence: CASSSGGTGELFF. DNA of the CDR3: TGTGCCAGCAGCTCAGGGGGTACCGGGGAGCTGTTTTTT.

The chain combines TRBV5-1 with TRBJ1-2; the D gene is possibly TRBD1 (5 bases). Germline assignment: CDR1 SGHRS and CDR2 YFSETQ. Between the trimmed V and J ends, which lost 4 bases and 2 bases, there was a span of 15 bases. The CDR3 length is 15 residues. CDR3 nucleotides: TGCGCCAGCAGCCCGGCGGGGGGGACCAACTATGGCTACACCTTC. Translation gives CASSPAGGTNYGYTF.

This clone was counted a few times. V usage is TRBV4-2 and J usage is TRBJ2-7; TRBD1 agrees at 7 bases. The CDR3 totals 15 residues. From germline, CDR1 is LGHNA and CDR2 YNFKEQ. The ends lost 0 bases at V and 2 bases at J; junction bases unmatched: 4. DNA for the CDR3: TGTGCCAGCAGCCAAGAGTGGACAGGCGCCTACGAGCAGTACTTC. It encodes CASSQEWTGAYEQYF.

V is TRBV9 and J is TRBJ2-6; tentatively, D is TRBD1 (5 bases). This CDR3 region has 15 residues. Germline V CDR1 and CDR2: SGDLS, YYNGEE. The V and J ends lost 6 bases and 4 bases respectively, with 14 bases between them. CDR3 bases: TGTGCCAGCACCCAGGGTAGGTCGGGGGCCAACGTCCTGACTTTC. This encodes CASTQGRSGANVLTF.

This clone appeared once. The genes are TRBV11-2 and TRBJ2-2; 8 bases align to TRBD2. The J segment lost 10 bases and the V segment lost 0 bases, leaving 7 bases of the junction unmatched. Per germline, CDR1 SGHAT and CDR2 FQNNGV. CDR3 length: 15 amino acids. CDR3 nucleotides: TGTGCCAGCAGCTTAGAAAGTAGCGGGGTGGTGGAGCTGTTTTTT. Translating gives CASSLESSGVVELFF.

V gene TRBV7-2 combines with J gene TRBJ2-7; 11 bases are a match to TRBD1. CDR1 and CDR2 from the germline V gene are SGHTA and FQGNSA. Trimming at V came to 5 bases and at J to 7 bases, leaving 10 bases not matched to a gene. The CDR3 has 15 amino acids. The CDR3 loop reads CASSQTGTGGGEQYF. CDR3 DNA: TGTGCCAGCAGCCAGACCGGGACAGGGGGAGGGGAGCAGTACTTC.

The chain employs TRBV9 and TRBJ1-1; 7 nucleotides match TRBD1. Trimming removed 4 bases from V and 0 bases from J; junction bases left unmatched: 9. The CDR3 is 16 residues long. The germline gives CDR1 SGDLS, CDR2 YYNGEE. CDR3 residues: CASSPQPDRLNTEAFF. CDR3 coding DNA: TGTGCCAGCAGCCCCCAACCGGACAGGCTGAACACTGAAGCTTTCTTT.

Written as DNA, the CDR3 is TGTGCCAGCAGCATAGCGGGGGGGCCCTCCTACAATGAGCAGTTCTTC. Translated: CASSIAGGPSYNEQFF. V and J are TRBV5-4 and TRBJ2-1; 11 bases are a match to TRBD2. The CDR3 length is 16 residues. In germline, CDR1 is SGHNT, CDR2 YYREEE (reference sequence). The ends lost 4 bases at V and 0 bases at J; junction bases unmatched: 3.

The V call is TRBV30, the J call TRBJ2-7; D gene unclear. Looked up from germline, CDR1 is GTSNPN and CDR2 is SVGIG (reference sequence). CDR3 length: 14 residues. V lost 1 base, J lost 6 bases, and 16 bases lay in between. The CDR3 coding sequence is TGTGCCTGGAGTGGGTCCGAGATTTCCGGCGAGCAGTACTTC. Amino acids: CAWSGSEISGEQYF.

This clone was observed a single time. V is TRBV7-9 and J is TRBJ1-2, with 8 bases that match TRBD1. V gave up 5 bases and J gave up 4 bases; unmatched junction bases: 12. CDR1 and CDR2 (germline): SEHNR, FQNEAQ (reference sequence). The CDR3 sequence is 16 residues long. DNA of the CDR3: TGTGCCAGCAGCGCCTACCTAGGACAGGGCGGCTATGGCTACACCTTC. This codes for CASSAYLGQGGYGYTF.

This sequence joins TRBV12-2 and TRBJ1-1; the D call TRBD1 from the table was never checked on the DNA. TRBV12-2 is reported as a pseudogene. The CDR3 has 12 amino acids. The CDR3 loop is CASRLDRGEAFF. DNA of the CDR3: TGTGCAAGTCGCTTAGATAGGGGTGAAGCTTTCTTT.

This chain links TRBV30 with TRBJ1-5; D perhaps matches TRBD1 (5 bases). The germline CDR1 and CDR2 sequences are GTSNPN and SVGIG (reference sequence). The CDR3 has 15 amino acids. V was trimmed by 1 base and J by 6 bases, leaving 16 bases between them. CDR3 sequence: CAWSGNHGDRQPQHF. The CDR3 DNA follows: TGTGCCTGGAGTGGCAACCATGGGGACCGTCAGCCCCAGCATTTT. Full variable domain (missing parts from reference TRBV30 and TRBJ1-5): SQTIHQWPATLVQPVGSPLSLECTVEGTSNPNLYWYRQAAGRGLQLLFYSVGIGQISSEVPQNLSASRPQDRQFILSSKKLLLSDSGFYLCAWSGNHGDRQPQHFGDGTRLSIL.

The chain has TRBV5-1 and TRBJ2-5, with 10 bases that match TRBD1. Germline V gene lookup returns CDR1 SGHRS and CDR2 YFSETQ. Trimming at V came to 5 bases and at J to 5 bases, leaving 9 bases not matched to a gene. The CDR3 extends over 15 amino acids. For the CDR3, the DNA is TGCGCCAGCAGTGCGGGGACAGGGGAGGTGGAGACCCAGTACTTC. It translates to CASSAGTGEVETQYF.

This chain uses TRBV4-3 with TRBJ2-3, with 9 bases lining up with TRBD2. In germline, CDR1 is LGHNA, CDR2 YSLEER. V trimming: 1 base; J trimming: 0 bases; junction bases outside the gene matches: 5. The CDR3 loop spans 17 amino acids. The CDR3 region is CASSQAAGGVSTDTQYF. The DNA of the CDR3 is TGCGCCAGCAGCCAAGCGGCGGGGGGGGTAAGCACAGATACGCAGTATTTT.

The V call is TRBV5-1, the J call TRBJ1-2; the D is unclear. Trimming removed 3 bases from V and 2 bases from J, with 8 bases in between. The germline V gene encodes CDR1 SGHRS and CDR2 YFSETQ. The CDR3 sequence is 13 residues long. The CDR3 DNA reads as TGCGCCAGCAGCTCTGGACCAAACTATGGCTACACCTTC. Amino acids: CASSSGPNYGYTF.

The chain uses TRBV6-1 and TRBJ1-5; 7 nucleotides match TRBD1. Per germline, CDR1 MNHNS and CDR2 SASEGT. After removal of 4 bases from V and 4 bases from J, the junction contained 7 bases not matched to a gene. The CDR3 length is 15 residues. The CDR3 protein is CASSVQGELNQPQHF. The CDR3 DNA is TGTGCCAGCAGTGTCCAGGGGGAACTTAATCAGCCCCAGCATTTT.

This clone was picked up one time. The chain has TRBV6-4 and TRBJ2-1, with D tentatively TRBD1 (5 bases). The CDR3 length is 14 residues. V lost 5 bases, J lost 9 bases, and 17 bases lay in between. Per the germline V gene, CDR1 is MRHNA and CDR2 is SNTAGT. The CDR3 region is CASSNGQGGIEQFF. As DNA, the CDR3 is TGTGCCAGCAGTAATGGTCAGGGTGGGATTGAGCAGTTCTTC.

This clone was observed a handful of times. This rearrangement joins TRBV13 to TRBJ1-1; no clear D. Per the germline V gene, CDR1 is PRHDT and CDR2 is FYEKMQ (reference sequence). The CDR3 runs 13 residues. The V end was cut by 4 bases, the J end by 4 bases, with 10 bases between. The CDR3: CASSSGERTEAFF. The DNA of the CDR3 is TGTGCCAGCAGCTCAGGCGAGCGCACTGAAGCTTTCTTT.

The chain recombines TRBV6-6 with TRBJ1-1, with D unclear. Trimming shortened V by 5 bases and J by 1 base, and 8 bases separated the two germline ends. Germline lookup yields CDR1 MNHNY and CDR2 SVGAGI (reference sequence). The length of the CDR3 is 13 residues. The CDR3 here is CASSQDRNTEAFF. The DNA for the CDR3 is TGTGCCAGCAGTCAAGATAGGAACACTGAAGCTTTCTTT.